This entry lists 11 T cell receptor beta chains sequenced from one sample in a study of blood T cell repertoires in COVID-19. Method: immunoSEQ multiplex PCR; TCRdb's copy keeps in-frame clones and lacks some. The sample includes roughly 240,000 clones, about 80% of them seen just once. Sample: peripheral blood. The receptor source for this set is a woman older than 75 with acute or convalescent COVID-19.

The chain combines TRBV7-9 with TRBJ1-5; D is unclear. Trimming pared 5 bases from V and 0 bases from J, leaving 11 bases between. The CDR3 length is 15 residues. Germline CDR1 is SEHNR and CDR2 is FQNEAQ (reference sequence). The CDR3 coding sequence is TGTGCCAGCAGCAACGGCAGGAATAGCAATCAGCCCCAGCATTTT. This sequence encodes CASSNGRNSNQPQHF. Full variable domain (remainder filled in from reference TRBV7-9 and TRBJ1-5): DTGVSQNPRHKITKRGQNVTFRCDPISEHNRLYWYRQTLGQGPEFLTYFQNEAQLEKSRLLSDRFSAERPKGSFSTLEIQRTEQGDSAMYLCASSNGRNSNQPQHFGDGTRLSIL.

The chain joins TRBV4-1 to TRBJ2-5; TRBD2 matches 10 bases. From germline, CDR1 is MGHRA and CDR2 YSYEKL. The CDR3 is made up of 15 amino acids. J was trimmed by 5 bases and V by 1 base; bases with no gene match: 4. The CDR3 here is CASSQVTSGDETQYF. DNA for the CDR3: TGCGCCAGCAGCCAAGTCACTAGCGGGGACGAGACCCAGTACTTC.

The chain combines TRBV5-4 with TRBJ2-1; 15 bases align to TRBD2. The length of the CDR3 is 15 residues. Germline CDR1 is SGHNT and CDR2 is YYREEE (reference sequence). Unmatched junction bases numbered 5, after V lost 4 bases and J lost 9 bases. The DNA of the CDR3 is TGTGCCAGCAGCCGCGGACTAGCGGGAGGGCTTGAGCAGTTCTTC. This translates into CASSRGLAGGLEQFF. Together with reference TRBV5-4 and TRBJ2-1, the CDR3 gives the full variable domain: ETGVTQSPTHLIKTRGQQVTLRCSSQSGHNTVSWYQQALGQGPQFIFQYYREEENGRGNFPPRFSGLQFPNYSSELNVNALELDDSALYLCASSRGLAGGLEQFFGPGTRLTVL.

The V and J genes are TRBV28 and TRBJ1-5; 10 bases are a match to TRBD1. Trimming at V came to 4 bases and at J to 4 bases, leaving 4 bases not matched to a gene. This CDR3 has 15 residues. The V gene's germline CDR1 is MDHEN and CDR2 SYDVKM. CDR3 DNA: TGTGCCAGCAGTTCCTCGGGACAGGGGAATCAGCCCCAGCATTTT. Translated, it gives CASSSSGQGNQPQHF.

The CDR3: CASRGTGLNQPQHF. The CDR3 DNA follows: TGTGCCAGCAGGGGGACAGGGTTAAATCAGCCCCAGCATTTT. J is TRBJ1-5 and V is TRBV2; 9 bases fit TRBD1. Unmatched junction bases numbered 4, after V lost 6 bases and J lost 4 bases. The CDR3 consists of 14 residues. Germline V gives CDR1 SNHLY, CDR2 FYNNEI.

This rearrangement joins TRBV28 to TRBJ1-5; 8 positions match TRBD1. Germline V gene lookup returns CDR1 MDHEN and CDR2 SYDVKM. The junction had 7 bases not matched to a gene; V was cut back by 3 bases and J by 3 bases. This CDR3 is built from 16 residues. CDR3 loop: CASSFRTGKNNQPQHF. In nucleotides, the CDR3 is TGTGCCAGCAGTTTCAGGACAGGGAAAAACAATCAGCCCCAGCATTTT.

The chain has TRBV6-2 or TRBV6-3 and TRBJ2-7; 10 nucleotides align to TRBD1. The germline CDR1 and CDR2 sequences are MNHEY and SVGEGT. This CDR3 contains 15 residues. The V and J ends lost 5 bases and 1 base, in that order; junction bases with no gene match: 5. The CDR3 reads CASSGTGQGSYEQYF. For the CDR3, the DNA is TGTGCCAGCAGTGGGACGGGACAGGGGTCCTACGAGCAGTACTTC.

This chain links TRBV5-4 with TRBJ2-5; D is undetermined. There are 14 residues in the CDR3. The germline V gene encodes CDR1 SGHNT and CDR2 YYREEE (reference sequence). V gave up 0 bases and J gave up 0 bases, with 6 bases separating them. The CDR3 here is CASSLGLDQETQYF. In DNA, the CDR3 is TGTGCCAGCAGCTTGGGGCTAGACCAAGAGACCCAGTACTTC.

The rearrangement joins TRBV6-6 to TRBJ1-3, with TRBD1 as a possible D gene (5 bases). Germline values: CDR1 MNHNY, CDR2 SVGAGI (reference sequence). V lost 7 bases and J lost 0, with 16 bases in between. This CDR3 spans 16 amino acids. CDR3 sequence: CASTTSRASSGNTIYF. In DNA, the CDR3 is TGTGCCAGCACCACGAGCAGGGCCAGCTCTGGAAACACCATATATTTT.

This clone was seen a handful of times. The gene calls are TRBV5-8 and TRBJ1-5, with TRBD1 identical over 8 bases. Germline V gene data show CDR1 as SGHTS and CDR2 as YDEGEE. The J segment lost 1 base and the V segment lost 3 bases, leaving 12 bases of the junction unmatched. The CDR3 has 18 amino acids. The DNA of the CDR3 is TGTGCCAGCAGCTATTCGGACAGGGAGTCGATGAGCAATCAGCCCCAGCATTTT. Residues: CASSYSDRESMSNQPQHF.

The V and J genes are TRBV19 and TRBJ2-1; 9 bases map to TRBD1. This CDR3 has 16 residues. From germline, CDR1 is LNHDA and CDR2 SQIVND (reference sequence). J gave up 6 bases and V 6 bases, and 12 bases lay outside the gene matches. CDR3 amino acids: CASSPFRGQGRNEQFF. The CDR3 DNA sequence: TGTGCCAGTAGCCCTTTTAGGGGACAGGGTCGCAATGAGCAGTTCTTC.